This T cell receptor beta chain was captured in a study of cytomegalovirus exposure and HLA in healthy donors. Study results and caveats: The study flagged approximately 180 TCR beta chains as cytomegalovirus-associated. The classifier reportedly diagnosed cytomegalovirus status with high specificity and sensitivity.

The donors belonged to the approximately 120-subject validation cohort, separate from the approximately 670-subject first cohort. Comments on this clone: Its antigen is unidentified. Mismatch with germline at one junction end may stem from a read error.

CDR3 length: 16 amino acids. Germline V gene lookup returns CDR1 SSHAT and CDR2 FNYEAQ (reference sequence). Data came from immunoSEQ multiplex PCR; TCRdb stores just in-frame clones and leaves some out. The top ten hold 7.8% of the sample, which has some 49,000 clones, nearly 95% seen once. Sequenced input: PBMCs. This TCR derives from a woman under 30 in good health and CMV-seropositive. This chain links TRBV7-7 with TRBJ2-2; TRBD2 might be the D (7 bases). The CDR3 loop reads CASSLGGVGNTGELFF. CDR3 coding DNA: TGTGCTAGCAGCTTAGGGGGGGTCGGGAACACCGGGGAGCTGTTTTTT.